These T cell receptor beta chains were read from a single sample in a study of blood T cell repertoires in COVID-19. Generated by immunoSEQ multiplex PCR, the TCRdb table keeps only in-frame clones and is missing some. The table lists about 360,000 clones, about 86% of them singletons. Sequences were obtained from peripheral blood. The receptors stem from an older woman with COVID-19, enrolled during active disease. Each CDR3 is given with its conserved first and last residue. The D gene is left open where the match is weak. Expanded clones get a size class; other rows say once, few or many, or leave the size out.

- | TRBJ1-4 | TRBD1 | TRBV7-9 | CASSTGTGITNEKLFF | TGTGCCAGCAGCACCGGGACAGGGATCACTAATGAAAAACTGTTTTTT
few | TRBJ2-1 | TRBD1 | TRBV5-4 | CASSFGTGVYNEQFF | TGTGCCAGCAGCTTCGGGACAGGGGTCTACAATGAGCAGTTCTTC
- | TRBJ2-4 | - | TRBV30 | CAWSVQRGIQYF | TGTGCCTGGAGTGTACAAAGGGGCATTCAGTACTTC
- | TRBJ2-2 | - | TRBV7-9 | CASSPSANTGELFF | TGTGCCAGCAGCCCATCGGCGAACACCGGGGAGCTGTTTTTT
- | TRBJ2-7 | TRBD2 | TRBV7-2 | CASSFLPSGGGEQYF | TGTGCCAGCAGCTTCCTCCCTAGCGGGGGTGGCGAGCAGTACTTC
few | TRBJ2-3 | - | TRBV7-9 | CASSLATAGPDTQYF | TGTGCCAGCAGCTTAGCGACGGCAGGGCCAGATACGCAGTATTTT
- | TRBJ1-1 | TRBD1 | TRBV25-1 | CASTKGQGDMNTEAFF | TGTGCCAGCACCAAGGGACAGGGTGACATGAACACTGAAGCTTTCTTT
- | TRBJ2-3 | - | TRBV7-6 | CASGAWAEPTDTQYF | TGTGCCAGCGGGGCGTGGGCGGAACCCACAGATACGCAGTATTTT
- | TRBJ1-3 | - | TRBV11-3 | CASRPGESGNTIYF | TGTGCCAGCCGACCAGGGGAGTCTGGAAACACCATATATTTT
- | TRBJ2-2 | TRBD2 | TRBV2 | CASSDDGGASGELFF | TGTGCCAGCAGTGATGACGGGGGGGCCTCCGGGGAGCTGTTTTTT
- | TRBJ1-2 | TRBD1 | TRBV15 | CATSRGTGNPGYTF | TGTGCCACCAGCAGAGGGACAGGGAACCCTGGCTACACCTTC
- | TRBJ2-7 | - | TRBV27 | CASSLSGRHSRGSFEQYF | TGTGCCAGCAGTTTATCTGGTCGACACTCCCGTGGATCTTTCGAGCAGTACTTC
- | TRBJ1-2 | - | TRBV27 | CASSSDRLLYGYTF | TGTGCCAGCAGTTCCGACAGGCTCCTCTATGGCTACACCTTC
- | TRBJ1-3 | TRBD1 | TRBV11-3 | CASSPRTGLGTIYF | TGTGCCAGCAGCCCCCGGACAGGGCTTGGCACCATATATTTT
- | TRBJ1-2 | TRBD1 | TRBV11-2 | CASSRLGQGARRYTF | TGTGCCAGCAGCCGGTTGGGGCAGGGGGCGAGGAGGTACACCTTC
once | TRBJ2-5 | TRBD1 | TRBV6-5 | CASRKDRGLGETQYF | TGTGCCAGCAGGAAAGACAGGGGGCTAGGGGAGACCCAGTACTTC
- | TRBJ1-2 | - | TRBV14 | CASSQDYGQTYGYTF | TGTGCCAGCAGCCAAGATTACGGACAGACCTATGGCTACACCTTC
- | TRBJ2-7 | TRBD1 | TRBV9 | CASSVRDRVGYEQYF | TGTGCCAGCAGCGTACGGGACAGGGTCGGCTACGAGCAGTACTTC
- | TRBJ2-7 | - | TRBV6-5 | CASSYELPLYSYEQYF | TGTGCCAGCAGTTACGAACTACCCCTGTACTCCTACGAGCAGTACTTC
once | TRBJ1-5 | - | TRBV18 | CASSLLGDSNQPQHF | TGTGCCAGCTCACTCTTGGGAGATAGCAATCAGCCCCAGCATTTT
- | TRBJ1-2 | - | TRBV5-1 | CASSLEGLGGISGYTF | TGCGCCAGCAGCTTGGAGGGTTTAGGAGGAATCTCTGGCTACACCTTC
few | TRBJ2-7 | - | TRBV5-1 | CASSLNMYEQYF | TGCGCCAGCAGCCTTAACATGTACGAGCAGTACTTC
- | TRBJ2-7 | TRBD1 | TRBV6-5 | CASRSTGYEQYF | TGTGCCAGCAGATCGACAGGGTACGAGCAGTACTTC
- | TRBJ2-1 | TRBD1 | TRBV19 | CASSAGQGGKYNEQFF | TGTGCCAGTAGTGCCGGACAGGGGGGAAAGTACAATGAGCAGTTCTTC
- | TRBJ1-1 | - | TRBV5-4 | CASSSQLQGTTEAFF | TGTGCCAGCAGCTCCCAATTACAGGGTACTACTGAAGCTTTCTTT
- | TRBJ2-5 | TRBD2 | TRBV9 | CASSEAPIAGGHETQYF | TGTGCCAGCAGCGAGGCCCCCATTGCGGGGGGGCACGAGACCCAGTACTTC
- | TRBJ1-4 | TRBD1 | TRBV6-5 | CASSRRDRVDEKLFF | TGTGCCAGCAGTCGTAGGGACAGGGTAGATGAAAAACTGTTTTTT
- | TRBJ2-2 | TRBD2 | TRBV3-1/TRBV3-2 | CASSPGGGDTGELFF | TGTGCCAGCAGCCCAGGCGGGGGGGACACCGGGGAGCTGTTTTTT
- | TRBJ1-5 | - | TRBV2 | CASSEETNQPQHF | TGTGCCAGCAGTGAGGAGACCAATCAGCCCCAGCATTTT
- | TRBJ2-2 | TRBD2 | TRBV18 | CASRTSGASNTGELFF | TGTGCCAGCCGGACTAGCGGGGCCTCGAACACCGGGGAGCTGTTTTTT
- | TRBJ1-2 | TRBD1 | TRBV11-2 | CASSLGDRSGYTF | TGTGCCAGCAGCTTGGGGGACAGAAGTGGCTACACCTTC
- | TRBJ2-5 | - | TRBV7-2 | CASSLHRVGETQYF | TGTGCCAGCAGCTTACACAGGGTCGGGGAGACCCAGTACTTC
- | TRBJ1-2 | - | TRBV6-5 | CASTYLRGAGGGYTF | TGTGCCAGCACCTACTTACGGGGGGCAGGAGGAGGCTACACCTTC
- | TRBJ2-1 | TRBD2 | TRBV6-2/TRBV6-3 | CASSPFGREAYNEQFF | TGTGCCAGCAGCCCCTTCGGGAGGGAAGCCTACAATGAGCAGTTCTTC
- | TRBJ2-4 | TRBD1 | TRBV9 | CASSAGQGSFAKNIQYF | TGTGCCAGCAGCGCCGGACAGGGATCGTTTGCCAAAAACATTCAGTACTTC